This T cell receptor (beta chain) was sequenced for a study of cytomegalovirus exposure and HLA in healthy donors. Regarding the study as a whole: Despite most TCR sequences being rare, some public TCRs occurred in many donors. The study put under 200 TCR beta chains on its list as cytomegalovirus-associated. The TCR clusters that emerged in the first cohort tended, a later analysis found, to co-occur in the roughly 120 validation repertoires. Diagnosis of cytomegalovirus status made by the classifier reportedly showed high specificity and sensitivity.

This CDR3 has 17 amino acids. V lost 0 bases and J lost 0, with 15 bases in between. Germline values: CDR1 GTSNPN, CDR2 SVGIG (reference sequence). Data came from immunoSEQ multiplex PCR; TCRdb stores just in-frame clones and leaves some out. The table includes over 150,000 clones, roughly 89% detected once. This clone has just one count. Its cognate antigen is unknown. This clonotype was sampled from a woman aged 18-29 years in good health and CMV-seropositive. The V gene is TRBV30, the J gene TRBJ2-1; no definite D call. The sequenced material came from PBMCs. CDR3 region: CAWSVGLTQSSYNEQFF. CDR3 sequence (DNA): TGTGCCTGGAGTGTGGGTCTGACTCAAAGCTCCTACAATGAGCAGTTCTTC.